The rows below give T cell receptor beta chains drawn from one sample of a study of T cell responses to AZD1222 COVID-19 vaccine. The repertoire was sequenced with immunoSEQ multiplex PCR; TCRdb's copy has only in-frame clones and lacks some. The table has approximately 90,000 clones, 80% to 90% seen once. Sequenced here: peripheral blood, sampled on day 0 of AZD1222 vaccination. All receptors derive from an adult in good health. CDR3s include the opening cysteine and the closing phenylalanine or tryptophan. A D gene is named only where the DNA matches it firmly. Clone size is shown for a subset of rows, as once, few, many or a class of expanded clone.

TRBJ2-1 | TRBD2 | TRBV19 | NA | CASSRLANSYNEQFF | TGTGCCAGTAGTAGACTAGCGAATTCCTACAATGAGCAGTTCTTC
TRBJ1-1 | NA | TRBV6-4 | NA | CASSDRFNTEAFF | TGTGCCAGCAGTGACAGATTTAACACTGAAGCTTTCTTT
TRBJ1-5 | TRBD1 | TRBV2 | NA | CASSDVTGGSQPQHF | TGTGCCAGCAGTGACGTGACAGGGGGATCCCAGCCCCAGCATTTT
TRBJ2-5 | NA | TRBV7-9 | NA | CASSLRTGVETQYF | TGTGCCAGCAGCTTACGCACAGGAGTGGAGACCCAGTACTTC
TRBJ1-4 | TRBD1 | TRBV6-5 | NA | CASSYGQATNEKLFF | TGTGCCAGCAGTTACGGACAGGCAACTAATGAAAAACTGTTTTTT
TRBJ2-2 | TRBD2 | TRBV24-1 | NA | CATSPSGRASGELFF | TGTGCCACCAGTCCTAGCGGGAGGGCCTCCGGGGAGCTGTTTTTT
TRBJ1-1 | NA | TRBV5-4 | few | CASSFTPNTEAFF | TGTGCCAGCAGCTTTACACCGAACACTGAAGCTTTCTTT
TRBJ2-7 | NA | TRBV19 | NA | CASSPPGTYYEQYF | TGTGCCAGTAGTCCTCCCGGGACTTACTACGAGCAGTACTTC
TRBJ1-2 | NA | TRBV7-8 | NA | CASSSRTNYGYTF | TGTGCCAGCAGCTCACGAACAAACTATGGCTACACCTTC
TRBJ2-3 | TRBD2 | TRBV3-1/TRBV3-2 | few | CASSQDGGRDTQYF | TGTGCCAGCAGCCAAGATGGCGGGAGAGATACGCAGTATTTT
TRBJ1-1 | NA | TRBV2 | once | CASSGGQGTEAFF | TGTGCCAGCAGTGGCGGGCAGGGGACTGAAGCTTTCTTT
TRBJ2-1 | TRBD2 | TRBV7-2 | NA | CASTGGGSEQFF | TGTGCCAGCACTGGCGGGGGGTCTGAGCAGTTCTTC
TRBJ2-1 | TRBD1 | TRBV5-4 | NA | CASSFGQGDNEQFF | TGTGCCAGCAGCTTTGGACAGGGAGACAATGAGCAGTTCTTC
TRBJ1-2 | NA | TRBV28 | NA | CASIRRDGLEGYTF | TGTGCCAGCATCAGAAGGGACGGCCTCGAAGGCTACACCTTC
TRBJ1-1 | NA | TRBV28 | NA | CASSITENTEAFF | TGTGCCAGCAGTATAACAGAGAACACTGAAGCTTTCTTT
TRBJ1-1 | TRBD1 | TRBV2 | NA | CASSAGTGGNTEAFF | TGTGCCAGCAGCGCCGGGACAGGGGGGAACACTGAAGCTTTCTTT
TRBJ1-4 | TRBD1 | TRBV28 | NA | CASGDPRGESEKLFF | TGTGCCAGCGGGGACCCCAGGGGGGAGAGTGAAAAACTGTTTTTT
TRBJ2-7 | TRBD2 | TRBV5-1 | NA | CASKRDPSSYEQYF | TGCGCCAGCAAGCGGGACCCAAGCTCCTACGAGCAGTACTTC
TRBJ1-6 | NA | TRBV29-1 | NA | CSAQRDNNSPLHF | TGCAGCGCCCAGCGGGACAATAATTCACCCCTCCACTTT
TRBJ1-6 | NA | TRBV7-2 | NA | CASSLRATVDNSPLHF | TGTGCCAGCAGCCTCAGGGCGACAGTTGATAATTCACCCCTCCACTTT
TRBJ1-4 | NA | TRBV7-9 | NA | CASSALRGGKLFF | TGTGCCAGCAGCGCCCTCCGGGGAGGAAAACTGTTTTTT
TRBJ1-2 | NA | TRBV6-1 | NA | CASSEDPGVNYGYTF | TGTGCCAGCAGTGAAGACCCAGGGGTTAACTATGGCTACACCTTC
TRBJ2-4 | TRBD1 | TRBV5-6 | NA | CASSLRQGVLINIQYF | TGTGCCAGCAGCTTGAGGCAGGGGGTGCTAATAAACATTCAGTACTTC
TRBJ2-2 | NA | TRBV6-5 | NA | CASSYGTLGELFF | TGTGCCAGCAGTTACGGGACTTTGGGGGAGCTGTTTTTT
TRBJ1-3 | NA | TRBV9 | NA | CASSVVAAPGNTIYF | TGTGCCAGCAGCGTAGTGGCCGCCCCCGGAAACACCATATATTTT
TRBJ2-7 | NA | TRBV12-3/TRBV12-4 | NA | CASSFPPPYEQYF | TGTGCCAGCAGTTTCCCACCACCCTACGAGCAGTACTTC
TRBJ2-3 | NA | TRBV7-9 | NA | CASSQSTGSDTQYF | TGTGCCAGCAGCCAAAGCACAGGGTCAGATACGCAGTATTTT
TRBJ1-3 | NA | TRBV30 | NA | CAWTPAGGNTIYF | TGTGCCTGGACCCCAGCAGGGGGAAACACCATATATTTT
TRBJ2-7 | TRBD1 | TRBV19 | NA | CASSVGTGGFYEQYF | TGTGCCAGTAGTGTCGGGACAGGTGGTTTCTACGAGCAGTACTTC
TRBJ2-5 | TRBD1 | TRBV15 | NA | CATSARTGSVETQYF | TGTGCCACCAGCGCAAGGACAGGGTCGGTCGAGACCCAGTACTTC
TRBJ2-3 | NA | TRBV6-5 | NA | CASSHPASSTDTQYF | TGTGCCAGCAGCCACCCGGCTTCTAGCACAGATACGCAGTATTTT
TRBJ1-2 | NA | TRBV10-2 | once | CASRQGPPYGYTF | TGCGCCAGCAGACAAGGACCCCCCTATGGCTACACCTTC
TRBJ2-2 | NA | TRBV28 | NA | CASRAANVGHTGELFF | TGTGCCAGCAGGGCCGCCAACGTTGGTCACACCGGGGAGCTGTTTTTT
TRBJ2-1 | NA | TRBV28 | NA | CASRTGLGVWNNEQFF | TGTGCCAGCAGAACAGGGTTGGGGGTTTGGAATAATGAGCAGTTCTTC
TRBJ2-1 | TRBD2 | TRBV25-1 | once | CASSPALLAGAHNEQFF | TGTGCCAGCAGTCCCGCCCTACTAGCGGGAGCACACAATGAGCAGTTCTTC
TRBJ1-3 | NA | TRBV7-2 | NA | CASSRGPTSSGNTIYF | TGTGCCAGCAGCAGGGGACCGACTTCCTCTGGAAACACCATATATTTT
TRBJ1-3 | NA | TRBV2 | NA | CASRDSFSGNTIYF | TGTGCCAGCAGGGACTCGTTCTCTGGAAACACCATATATTTT
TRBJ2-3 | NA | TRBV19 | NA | CASSNPLTATDTQYF | TGTGCCAGTAGTAATCCTTTGACAGCCACAGATACGCAGTATTTT
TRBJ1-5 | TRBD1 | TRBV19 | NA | CASSSRQGARLGNQPQHF | TGTGCCAGTAGTTCCCGACAGGGGGCGAGGTTAGGCAATCAGCCCCAGCATTTT
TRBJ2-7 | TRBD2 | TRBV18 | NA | CASSPGAGGRGSYEQYF | TGTGCCAGCTCACCAGGGGCAGGCGGGAGGGGCTCCTACGAGCAGTACTTC
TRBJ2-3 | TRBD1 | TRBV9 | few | CASSVWAGGSDTQYF | TGTGCCAGCAGCGTTTGGGCAGGGGGAAGTGATACGCAGTATTTT
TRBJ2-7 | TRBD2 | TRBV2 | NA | CASRLPGGEQYF | TGTGCCAGCAGGCTTCCGGGGGGCGAGCAGTACTTC
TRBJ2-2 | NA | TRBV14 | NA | CASSPTAGVGELFF | TGTGCCAGCAGCCCCACTGCAGGGGTCGGGGAGCTGTTTTTT
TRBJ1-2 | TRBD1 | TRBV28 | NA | CASSSPTGADYGYTF | TGTGCCAGCAGTTCGCCGACAGGGGCGGACTATGGCTACACCTTC
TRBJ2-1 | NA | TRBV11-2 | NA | CASSLADGRLRDNEQFF | TGTGCCAGCAGCTTAGCCGACGGGAGACTGAGGGACAATGAGCAGTTCTTC
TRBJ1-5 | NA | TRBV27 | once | CASSERGGRPYSNQPQHF | TGTGCCAGCAGCGAACGCGGGGGGCGCCCATATAGCAATCAGCCCCAGCATTTT
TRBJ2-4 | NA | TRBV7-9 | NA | CASSLGGLGNIQYF | TGTGCCAGCAGCTTAGGGGGTTTGGGAAACATTCAGTACTTC
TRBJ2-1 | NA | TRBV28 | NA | CASSVNEQFF | TGTGCCAGCAGTGTGAATGAGCAGTTCTTC
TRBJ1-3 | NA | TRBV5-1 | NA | CASSEGGGVLSGNTIYF | TGCGCCAGCAGCGAGGGCGGTGGGGTTCTCTCTGGAAACACCATATATTTT
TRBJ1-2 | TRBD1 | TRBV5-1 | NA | CASRRDSEWGYTF | TGCGCCAGCAGGAGGGACAGCGAATGGGGCTACACCTTC
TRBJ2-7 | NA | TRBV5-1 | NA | CASSSVQSTGEQYF | TGCGCCAGCAGCAGTGTACAGAGTACAGGAGAGCAGTACTTC
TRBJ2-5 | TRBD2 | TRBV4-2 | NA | CASSPSGLVVETQYF | TGTGCCAGCAGCCCGTCTGGACTAGTGGTAGAGACCCAGTACTTC
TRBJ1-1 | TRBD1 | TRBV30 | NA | CAWGQDYTEAFF | TGTGCCTGGGGACAGGACTACACTGAAGCTTTCTTT